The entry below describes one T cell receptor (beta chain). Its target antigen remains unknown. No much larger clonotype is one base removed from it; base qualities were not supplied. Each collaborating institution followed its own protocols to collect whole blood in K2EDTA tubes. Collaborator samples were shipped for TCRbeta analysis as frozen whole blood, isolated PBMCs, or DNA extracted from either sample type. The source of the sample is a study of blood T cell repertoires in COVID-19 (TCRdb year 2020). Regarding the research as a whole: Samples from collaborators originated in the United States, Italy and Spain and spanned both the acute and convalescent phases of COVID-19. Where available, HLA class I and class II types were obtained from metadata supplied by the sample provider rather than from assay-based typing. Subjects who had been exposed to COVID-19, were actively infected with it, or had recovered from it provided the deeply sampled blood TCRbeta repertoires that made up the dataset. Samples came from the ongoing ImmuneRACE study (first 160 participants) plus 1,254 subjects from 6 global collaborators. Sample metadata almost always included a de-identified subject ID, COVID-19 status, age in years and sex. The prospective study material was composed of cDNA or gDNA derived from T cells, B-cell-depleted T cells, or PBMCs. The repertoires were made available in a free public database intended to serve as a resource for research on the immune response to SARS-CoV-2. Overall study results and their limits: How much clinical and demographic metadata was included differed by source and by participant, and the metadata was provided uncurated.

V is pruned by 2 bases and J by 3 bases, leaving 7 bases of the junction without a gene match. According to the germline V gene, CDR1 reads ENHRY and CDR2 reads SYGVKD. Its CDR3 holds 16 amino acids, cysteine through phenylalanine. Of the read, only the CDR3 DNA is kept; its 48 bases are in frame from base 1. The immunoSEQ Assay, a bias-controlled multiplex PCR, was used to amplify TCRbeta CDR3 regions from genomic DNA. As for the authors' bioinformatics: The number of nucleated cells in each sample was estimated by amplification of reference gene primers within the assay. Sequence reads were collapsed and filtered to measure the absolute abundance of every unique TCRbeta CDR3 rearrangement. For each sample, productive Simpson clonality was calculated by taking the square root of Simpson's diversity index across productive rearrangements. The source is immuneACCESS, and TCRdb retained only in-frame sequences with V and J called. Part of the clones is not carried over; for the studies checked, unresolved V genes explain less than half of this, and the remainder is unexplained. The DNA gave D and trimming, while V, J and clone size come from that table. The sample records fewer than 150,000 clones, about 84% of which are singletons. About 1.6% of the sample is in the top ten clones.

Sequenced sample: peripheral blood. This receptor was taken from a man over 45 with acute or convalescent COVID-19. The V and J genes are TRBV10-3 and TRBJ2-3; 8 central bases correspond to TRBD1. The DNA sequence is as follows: TGTGCCATCAGTGAGCGACAGGGACAGGTAACAGATACGCAGTATTTT. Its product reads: CAISERQGQVTDTQYF.